The sequence of this T cell receptor (beta chain) was determined in a study of cytomegalovirus exposure and HLA in healthy donors (dated 2017 in TCRdb). Regarding the research as a whole: An earlier analysis of about 560 of the donors reported under 300 Gb of sequence data and around 110 million unique TCR beta sequences obtained from approximately 180 million T cells. Roughly 300 gigabases of sequencing data and approximately 80 million unique TCR sequences were included in an early release covering over 600 HLA-typed donors. Of the roughly 410 genotyped donors, less than 90% were placed in the genetic ancestry cluster associated with self-reported Caucasian donors. The study aimed to test whether cataloging public T cell receptors could reveal signatures of past pathogen exposure. Using immunosequencing, the study profiled T cell repertoires from around 680 subjects and related those repertoires to cytomegalovirus serostatus. Along with the roughly 700-subject first cohort, a separate validation cohort of around 110 different subjects was used. To predict cytomegalovirus infection status, the study combined high-throughput TCR immunosequencing, statistical association of individual TCRs with disease status, and machine learning. In a later analysis, previously published TCR beta repertoires from about 670 donors were re-analyzed and high-resolution HLA genotyping was added so that TCR occurrence patterns could be studied. In the later analysis, no new phenotypic data were used to find candidate immune exposures; instead, reliance was placed on TCR beta sequences and their occurrence across donors. An earlier analysis of 587 of the donors used high-throughput TCR beta sequencing to judge whether each TCR beta V gene segment behaved as functional or pseudogenic. Alongside the repertoire data, information on donor age, sex, ethnicity and CMV serostatus was compiled. Genome-wide SNP genotypes for about 65% of the 666 donors were used in a later genetic analysis, which treated that subset as a discovery cohort. Every discovery cohort repertoire had been produced on one sequencing platform. HLA typing included class I and class II loci at four-digit resolution. Typing coverage differed by locus: A, B, C, DRB1 and DQB1 were typed in roughly 620-630 donors, DQA1 in about 500, DPA1 in roughly 590, and DPB1 in just under 490. Five DR-DQ haplotypes were handled as single units for association and clustering because linkage in the cohort was strong. Among 300 to 500 genotyped donors of the cohort, an average of around 220,000 unique TCR beta nucleotide sequences was sequenced per donor, of which 15% to 20% were non-productive. Study-level results and caveats: The sequencing pipeline was judged likely to have produced a cluster of highly shared sequence variants as a technical artifact. For the cohort, immune exposure information was limited to CMV serostatus. According to a later analysis, TCR association rates differed among HLA loci, with DRB1 alleles showing the most associated TCRs and HLA-C alleles showing the fewest. This cohort had only TCR beta chains sequenced, and the lack of alpha or paired-chain data limited which features could be detected. The presence/absence analyses assumed that sequencing depth was roughly uniform across donors, and that assumption may not be true. In a later analysis, several top co-occurrence clusters were reported to appear linked to parvovirus B19, influenza, CMV and Epstein-Barr virus. In both the original and validation cohorts, the classifier was reported to diagnose cytomegalovirus status with high specificity and sensitivity. A further reported finding was that TCR beta sequences accurately predicted the HLA-A and HLA-B alleles for most subjects in the first cohort. According to the authors, the approach could potentially be generalized to other disease states and immunological phenotypes. Because the 87-base-pair reads could not distinguish some IMGT-functional V segments, including TRBV6-2 and TRBV6-3, those segments were excluded. In an earlier analysis of fewer than 700 of the donors, most TCR beta V segments appeared in productive rearrangements about 90% or about 30% of the time, broadly matching IMGT annotations. While some public TCRs were present in many individuals, most TCR sequences turned up only very rarely across donors. A total of fewer than 200 TCR beta chains were listed by the study as associated with cytomegalovirus. Linkage disequilibrium might explain the correlated functional status among segregating V segments, but an unknown experimental factor could not be excluded. A later genetic analysis associated a missense DCLRE1C variant with V-gene and J-gene trimming of TCR beta chains, and an independent cohort replicated the association. A later analysis found that HLA-associated TCR beta chains were more clonally expanded and had lower generation probabilities than equally common non-associated chains. HLA typing was unavailable for some donors at each locus, so association tests used only the typed subset. In vitro tests confirmed that three of the cytomegalovirus-associated TCR beta chains recognize cytomegalovirus antigens. Assigning TCR associations to individual alleles was difficult when HLA alleles, especially DR and DQ, strongly co-occurred. According to a later genetic analysis, donors in an Asian-associated ancestry cluster had fewer N-insertions in productive TCRs than the roughly 670-donor mean. Because counts were too low, some 17 rarely observed V segments, including chromosome 9 orphons, were left out of the earlier analysis of 587 of the donors. In a later analysis, most CMV-associated TCR beta chains were found to appear HLA-restricted, with HLA associations seemingly driven largely by CMV exposure. Specific HLA alleles were associated with 15,000 to 20,000 TCR beta sequences at a false discovery rate of 0.05 in a later analysis.

In total, just over 650 healthy bone marrow donors made up the cohort. All cohort members were sampled while nominally healthy, although unrecorded immune exposures were likely present. The donor was CMV seropositive and belonged to the group of over 250 seropositive cohort members. A peripheral blood sample was provided by each donor, and peripheral blood mononuclear cells were used for TCR beta sequencing. The Qiagen DNeasy Blood Extraction Kit was used to extract genomic DNA from the blood cell samples. This clone was counted between two and nine times. What antigen it recognizes has not been identified. It has no much larger one-base neighbor in the sample; base qualities were not kept. Taken from cysteine to phenylalanine, the CDR3 has 14 residues. The retained sequence is limited to the CDR3, 42 bases, with the frame set at the first base. Per the germline V gene, MNHEY is the CDR1 and SVGAGI is the CDR2. The germline V end is reduced by 6 bases and the J end by 11 bases; junction bases left unmatched: 14.

The library was built by means of the immunoSEQ multiplex PCR assay. For the multiplex PCR, a mixture combining 60 forward primers for TCR Vbeta segments and 13 reverse primers for TCR Jbeta segments was used. The CDR3 region of rearranged TCR beta genes was amplified from genomic DNA with a multiplex PCR assay. The Illumina HiSeq System was used to sequence the amplified TCR beta libraries as 87-base-pair reads. The published analysis was carried out like this. A later analysis tallied 75 million to 95 million unique TCR beta chains across the 700 or so repertoires, and about 10 million of those chains were shared by two or more donors. To remove PCR and sequencing errors, raw reads were error-corrected and collapsed into unique sequences using a nearest-neighbor algorithm that merged closely related sequences. CDR3 sequences were aligned to IMGT reference sequences to assign V, D and J gene segments. Each retained sequence needed at least a six-nucleotide match to both a V gene segment and a J gene segment. A rearrangement was called productive if the CDR3 had no stop codons and remained in frame with V and J, and every other rearrangement was called non-productive. Following IMGT convention, CDR3 was defined as the stretch from the second conserved V-encoded cysteine to the conserved J-encoded phenylalanine. In an earlier analysis of some 550 of the donors, sequences lacking an unambiguous match to a single V gene segment were excluded. An earlier analysis of approximately 590 of the donors called V segments functional above 56.7% productive rearrangements and segregating when the between-donor standard deviation exceeded 5%. A statistical classification framework was built for diagnosing cytomegalovirus status from the catalog of TCR beta chain sequences. A later analysis assigned V and J genes by comparing TCR nucleotide sequences with IMGT/GENE-DB human TR gene sequences. In a later analysis, CDR3 sequences and most-parsimonious VDJ recombination scenarios were assigned using the TCRdist pipeline. In a later analysis, each TCR beta chain was defined by its CDR3 amino acid sequence together with its V-gene family, and reads lacking a unique V-gene family were excluded. In a later analysis, 450 to 600 highly shared, low-generation-probability nucleotide sequences were removed to address suspected cross-contamination and a sequencing artifact. For each public chain, a later analysis derived a clonal expansion index from normalized ranks of inferred template counts within each repertoire. In a later analysis, generation probabilities were computed using a VDJ recombination model fitted to out-of-frame rearrangements, and the results were checked against IGoR. In a later analysis, hypergeometric tests were used to score TCR-TCR, TCR-HLA and TCR-CMV co-occurrence, with a repertoire-size bias correction applied to TCR pairs. In a later analysis, false discovery rates were estimated by permuting HLA or CMV assignments 20 times. In a later analysis, co-occurring TCRs were grouped with DBSCAN, and TCRdist sequence similarity was added when clustering was performed within HLA-allele-positive subsets. For co-occurrence clustering, repertoires with fewer than 30,000 or more than 120,000 public chains were excluded, along with about five repertoires with anomalous nucleotide sharing. Imported from immuneACCESS, the table was reduced by TCRdb to in-frame sequences with V and J called. These copies leave out some clones; in studies compared against another copy, an unresolved V gene accounts for under half, and the cause of the remainder is not known. V and J calls and clone size are those listed in that table; D and trimming were worked out from the DNA. Here the sample has tens of thousands of clones; around 80% occur a single time. The ten largest make up 7% to 9.5% of the sample.

Rearrangement joined TRBV6-5 to TRBJ2-7; the junction holds 9 bases that match TRBD2. The TCR was taken from a woman in her thirties in good health and CMV-seropositive. The specimen sequenced was PBMCs. DNA sequence: TGTGCCAGCAGAGCTCATGGTAGCGGGAGCGGGGAGTACTTC. Its protein product is CASRAHGSGSGEYF.